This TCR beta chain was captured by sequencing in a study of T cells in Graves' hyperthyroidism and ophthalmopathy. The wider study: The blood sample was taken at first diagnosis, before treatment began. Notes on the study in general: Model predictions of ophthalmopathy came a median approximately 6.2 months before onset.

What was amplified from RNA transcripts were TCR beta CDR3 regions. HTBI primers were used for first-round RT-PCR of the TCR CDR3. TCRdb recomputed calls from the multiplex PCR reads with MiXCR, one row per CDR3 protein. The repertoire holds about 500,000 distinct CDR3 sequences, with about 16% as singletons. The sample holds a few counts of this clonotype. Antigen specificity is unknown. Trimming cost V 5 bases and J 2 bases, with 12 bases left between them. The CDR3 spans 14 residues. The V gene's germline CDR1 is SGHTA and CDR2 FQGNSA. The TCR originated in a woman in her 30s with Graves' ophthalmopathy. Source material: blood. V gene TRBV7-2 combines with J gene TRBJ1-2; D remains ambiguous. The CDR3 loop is CASSNFQENYGYTF. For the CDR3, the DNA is TGTGCCAGCAGCAACTTCCAGGAAAACTATGGCTACACCTTC. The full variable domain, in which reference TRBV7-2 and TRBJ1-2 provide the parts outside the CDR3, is GAGVSQSPSNKVTEKGKDVELRCDPISGHTALYWYRQSLGQGLEFLIYFQGNSAPDKSGLPSDRFSAERTGGSVSTLTIQRTQQEDSAVYLCASSNFQENYGYTFGSGTRLTVV.